The text below deals with one T cell receptor beta chain. This sample stems from a study of blood T cell repertoires in COVID-19. For the study at large: Both acute and convalescent COVID-19 samples were obtained from the United States, Italy and Spain. The analysed material was cDNA or gDNA that came from T cells, B-cell-depleted T cells, or PBMCs.

Sequencing used immunoSEQ multiplex PCR; TCRdb keeps in-frame clones, though not all of them. The top ten hold roughly 1.5% of the sample, which has about 140,000 clones, about four fifths seen once. There are 14 residues in the CDR3. Sequenced sample: peripheral blood. This chain uses TRBV21-1 with TRBJ2-7; TRBD1, the D gene given by the table, was not confirmed from the DNA. TRBV21-1 is described as a pseudogene. The receptor was isolated from a human donor in a cohort sampled during active COVID-19. CDR3 sequence: CASTLRTDTYEQYF. The CDR3 nucleotides are TGTGCCAGCACCCTTAGGACAGATACCTACGAGCAGTACTTC.